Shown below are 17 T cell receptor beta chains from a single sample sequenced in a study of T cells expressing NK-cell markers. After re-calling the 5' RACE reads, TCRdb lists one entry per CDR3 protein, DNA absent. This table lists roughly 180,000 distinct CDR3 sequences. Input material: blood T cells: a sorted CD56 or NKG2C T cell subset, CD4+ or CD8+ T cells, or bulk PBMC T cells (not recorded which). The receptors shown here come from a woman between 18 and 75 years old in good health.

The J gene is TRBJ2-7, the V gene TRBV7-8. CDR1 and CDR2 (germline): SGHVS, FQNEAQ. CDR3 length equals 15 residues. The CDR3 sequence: CASSLFVDSSYEQYF.

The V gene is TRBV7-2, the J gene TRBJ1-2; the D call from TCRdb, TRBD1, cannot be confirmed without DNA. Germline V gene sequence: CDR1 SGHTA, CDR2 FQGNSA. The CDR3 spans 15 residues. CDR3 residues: CASSLDGTFVRGYTF.

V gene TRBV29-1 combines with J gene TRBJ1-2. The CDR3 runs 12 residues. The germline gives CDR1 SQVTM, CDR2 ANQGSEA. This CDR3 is CSVAQTNYGYTF.

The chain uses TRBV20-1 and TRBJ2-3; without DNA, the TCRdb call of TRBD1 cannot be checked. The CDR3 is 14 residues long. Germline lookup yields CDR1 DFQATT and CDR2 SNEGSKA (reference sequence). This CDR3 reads CSATHRIGTDTQYF.

The CDR3 region is CASSSPEFLTGGTYEQYF. The chain combines TRBV11-2 with TRBJ2-7; TCRdb picks TRBD1, but there is no DNA to check that call. This CDR3 region has 18 residues. Germline CDR1 reads SGHAT; CDR2 reads FQNNGV.

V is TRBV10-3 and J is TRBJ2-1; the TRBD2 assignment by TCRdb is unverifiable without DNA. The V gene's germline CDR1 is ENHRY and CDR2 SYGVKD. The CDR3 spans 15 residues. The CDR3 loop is CAIRATSGAYNEQFF.

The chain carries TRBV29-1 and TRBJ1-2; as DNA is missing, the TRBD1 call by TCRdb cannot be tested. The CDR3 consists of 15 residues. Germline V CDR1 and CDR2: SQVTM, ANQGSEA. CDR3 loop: CSVATGGRRSYGYTF.

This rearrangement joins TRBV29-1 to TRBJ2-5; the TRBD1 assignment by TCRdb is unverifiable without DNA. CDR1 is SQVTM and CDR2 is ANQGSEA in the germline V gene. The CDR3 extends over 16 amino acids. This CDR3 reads CSVDGTGQGNQETQYF.

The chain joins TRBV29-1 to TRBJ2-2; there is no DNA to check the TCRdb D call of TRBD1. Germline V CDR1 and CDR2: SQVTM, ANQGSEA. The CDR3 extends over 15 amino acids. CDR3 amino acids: CSVEGTGVRTGELFF.

CDR3 sequence reads: CASSLGLAGTHNEQFF. The chain uses TRBV27 and TRBJ2-1; with no DNA, the TCRdb D assignment of TRBD2 cannot be verified. Germline assignment: CDR1 MNHEY and CDR2 SMNVEV (reference sequence). The CDR3 spans 16 residues.

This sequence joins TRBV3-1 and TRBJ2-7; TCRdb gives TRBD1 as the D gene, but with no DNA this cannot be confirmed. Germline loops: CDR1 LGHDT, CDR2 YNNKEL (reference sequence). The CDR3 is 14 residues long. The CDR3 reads CASSQGGSLREQYF.

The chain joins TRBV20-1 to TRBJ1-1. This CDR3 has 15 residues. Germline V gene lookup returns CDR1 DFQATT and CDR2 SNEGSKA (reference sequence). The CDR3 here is CSARYSLNGDTEAFF.

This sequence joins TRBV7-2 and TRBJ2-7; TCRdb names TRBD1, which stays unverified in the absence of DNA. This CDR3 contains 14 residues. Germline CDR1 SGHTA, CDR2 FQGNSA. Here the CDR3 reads CASRGQGLFYEQYF.

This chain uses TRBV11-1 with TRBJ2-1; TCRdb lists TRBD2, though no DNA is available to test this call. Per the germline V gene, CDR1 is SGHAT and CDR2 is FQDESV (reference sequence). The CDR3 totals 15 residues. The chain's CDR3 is CASSLGTASSNEQFF.

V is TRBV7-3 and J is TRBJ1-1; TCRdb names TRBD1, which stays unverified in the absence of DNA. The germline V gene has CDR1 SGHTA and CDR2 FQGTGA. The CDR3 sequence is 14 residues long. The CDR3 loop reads CASSSGATNTEAFF.

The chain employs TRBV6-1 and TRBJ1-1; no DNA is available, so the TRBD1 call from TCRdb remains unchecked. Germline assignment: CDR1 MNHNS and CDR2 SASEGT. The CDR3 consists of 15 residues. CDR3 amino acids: CASSEAPWDRVHAFF.

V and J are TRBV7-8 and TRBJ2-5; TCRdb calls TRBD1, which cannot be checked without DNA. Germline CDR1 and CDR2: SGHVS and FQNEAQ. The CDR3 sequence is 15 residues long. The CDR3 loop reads CASSLGTGQQETQYF.